Listed below are T cell receptor beta chains from one sample, sequenced in a study of T cells in Graves' hyperthyroidism and ophthalmopathy. TCRdb re-called the multiplex PCR reads through MiXCR, storing one row per CDR3 protein. The top ten hold about 4% of the sample, which has about 350,000 distinct CDR3 sequences, approximately 20% seen once. Sequenced material: blood. The source is a woman younger than 35 with Graves' hyperthyroidism. CDR3s include the opening cysteine and the closing phenylalanine or tryptophan. A D gene is named only where the DNA matches it firmly. Some rows mark clone size as missing; the rest say once, few, many or name a class of expanded clone.

d_call j_call v_call clone_size cdr3_aa cdr3_nt
- TRBJ1-2 TRBV20-1 - CSASPRRESNYGYTF TGCAGTGCTTCTCCCCGCCGGGAGTCTAACTATGGCTACACCTTC
- TRBJ1-1 TRBV20-1 many CSARSGVHTEAFF TGCAGTGCTAGATCGGGAGTTCACACTGAAGCTTTCTTT
- TRBJ1-2 TRBV5-1 many CASSPEVTGLGYTF TGCGCCAGCAGCCCGGAGGTCACCGGCCTTGGCTACACCTTC
TRBD1 TRBJ1-6 TRBV7-3 - CASSPPRGDRKNSPLHF TGTGCCAGCAGCCCACCGCGAGGGGACAGAAAAAATTCACCCCTCCACTTT
- TRBJ1-2 TRBV10-3 many CAISEVEPNYGYTF TGTGCCATCAGTGAGGTGGAGCCTAACTATGGCTACACCTTC
- TRBJ1-5 TRBV6-5 many CASSYVPGPQHF TGTGCCAGCAGTTACGTGCCAGGGCCCCAGCATTTT
- TRBJ1-1 TRBV29-1 many CSVEYPGQLNTEAFF TGCAGCGTTGAATATCCTGGACAGCTGAACACTGAAGCTTTCTTT
TRBD1 TRBJ1-2 TRBV10-3 many CAISGTGGDYGYTF TGTGCCATCAGTGGGACAGGGGGCGACTATGGCTACACCTTC
- TRBJ2-2 TRBV5-1 many CASSLDTYTGELFF TGTGCCAGCAGCTTAGACACTTACACCGGGGAGCTGTTTTTT
- TRBJ2-7 TRBV12-3/TRBV12-4 many CASSFAGAIYEQYF TGTGCCAGCAGTTTCGCGGGGGCCATCTACGAGCAGTACTTC
- TRBJ1-3 TRBV9 many CASSVDRHGNTIYF TGTGCCAGCAGCGTAGACCGTCATGGAAACACCATATATTTT
- TRBJ2-2 TRBV12-3/TRBV12-4 many CASSSPWGIVDTGELFF TGTGCCAGCAGTTCCCCCTGGGGGATAGTTGACACCGGGGAGCTGTTTTTT
- TRBJ2-5 TRBV29-1 many CSSTGPQETQYF TGCAGCTCGACCGGTCCCCAAGAGACCCAGTACTTC